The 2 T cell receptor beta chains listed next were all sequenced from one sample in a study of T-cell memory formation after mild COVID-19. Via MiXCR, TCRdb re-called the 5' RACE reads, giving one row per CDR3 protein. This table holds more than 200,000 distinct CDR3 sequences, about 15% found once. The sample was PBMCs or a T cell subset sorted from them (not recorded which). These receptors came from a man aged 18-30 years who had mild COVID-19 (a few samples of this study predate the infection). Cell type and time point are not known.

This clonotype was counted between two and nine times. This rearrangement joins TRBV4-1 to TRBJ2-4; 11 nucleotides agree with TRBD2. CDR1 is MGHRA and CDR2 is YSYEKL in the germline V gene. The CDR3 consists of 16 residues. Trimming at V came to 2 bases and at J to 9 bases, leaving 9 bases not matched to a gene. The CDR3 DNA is TGCGCCAGCAGCCAAAATAGCGGGGGGGCCTTCGGCATTCAGTACTTC. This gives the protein CASSQNSGGAFGIQYF.

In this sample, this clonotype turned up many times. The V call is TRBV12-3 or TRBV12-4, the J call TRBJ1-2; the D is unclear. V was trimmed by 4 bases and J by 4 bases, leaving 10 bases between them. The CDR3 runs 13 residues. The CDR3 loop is CASSSAWAYGYTF. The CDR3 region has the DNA TGTGCCAGCAGTTCGGCCTGGGCCTATGGCTACACCTTC.